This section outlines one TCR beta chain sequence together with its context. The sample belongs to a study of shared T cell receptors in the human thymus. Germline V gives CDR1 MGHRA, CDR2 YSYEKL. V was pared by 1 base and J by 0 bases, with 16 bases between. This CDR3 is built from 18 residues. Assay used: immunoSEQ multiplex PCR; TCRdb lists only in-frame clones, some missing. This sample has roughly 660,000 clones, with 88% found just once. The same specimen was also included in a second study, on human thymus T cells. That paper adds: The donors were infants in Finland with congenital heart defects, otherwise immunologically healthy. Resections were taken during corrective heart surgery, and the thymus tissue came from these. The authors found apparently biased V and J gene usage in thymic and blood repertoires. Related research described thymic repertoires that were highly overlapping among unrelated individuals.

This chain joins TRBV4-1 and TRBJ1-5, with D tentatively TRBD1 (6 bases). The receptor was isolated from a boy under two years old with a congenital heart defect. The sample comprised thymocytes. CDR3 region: CASSQGGQKLYSNQPQHF. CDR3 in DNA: TGCGCCAGCAGCCAAGGGGGGCAGAAACTGTATAGCAATCAGCCCCAGCATTTT.